These T cell receptor beta chains were read from a single sample in a study of cytomegalovirus exposure and HLA in healthy donors. Repertoires were generated with immunoSEQ multiplex PCR, while TCRdb's copy carries only in-frame clones and drops some. The sample shows about 65,000 clones, 90% to 95% of them seen only once. The source material was PBMCs. These receptors were collected from a man younger than 35 in good health and CMV-seropositive. Each CDR3 is given with its conserved first and last residue. Fields, in order: J gene, V gene, CDR3 protein.

J: TRBJ2-1
V: TRBV20-1
CDR3: CSGQGDEQFF

J: TRBJ2-7
V: TRBV27
CDR3: CASSLVGTAGYEQYF

J: TRBJ1-3
V: TRBV7-2
CDR3: CASSFTGPGNTIYF

J: TRBJ2-2
V: TRBV4-1
CDR3: CASSHPRTRGGRGELFF

J: TRBJ2-1
V: TRBV19
CDR3: CASSIDSNEQFF

J: TRBJ2-2
V: TRBV30
CDR3: CAWSRLAGGTGELFF

J: TRBJ2-1
V: TRBV7-6
CDR3: CASSTRTSGGANEQFF

J: TRBJ1-4
V: TRBV6-5
CDR3: CASSLTGLAKLFF

J: TRBJ2-1
V: TRBV5-6
CDR3: CASSLDPWTSGYNEQFF

J: TRBJ2-3
V: TRBV7-2
CDR3: CASSRLLRTSQDTQYF

J: TRBJ1-5
V: TRBV19
CDR3: CASSTIESNQPQHF

J: TRBJ2-5
V: TRBV7-8
CDR3: CASSLTIGRGQETQYF

J: TRBJ2-7
V: TRBV30
CDR3: CAWSVSSGATTYEQYF

J: TRBJ2-7
V: TRBV5-1
CDR3: CASSRGSSGGSYEQYF

J: TRBJ2-7
V: TRBV10-3
CDR3: CAISDLYEQYF

J: TRBJ1-5
V: TRBV28
CDR3: CASSLEAGRENQPQHF

J: TRBJ1-5
V: TRBV6-5
CDR3: CASSPSYGDRPQHF

J: -
V: TRBV4-1
CDR3: CASSQVQGYEQYF

J: TRBJ2-1
V: TRBV27
CDR3: CASSGTSGEGEQFF

J: TRBJ2-2
V: TRBV6-1
CDR3: CASSVIGELFF

J: TRBJ2-2
V: TRBV7-9
CDR3: CASSPAQGFTGELFF

J: TRBJ2-2
V: TRBV5-1
CDR3: CASSPQTGGTTGELFF

J: TRBJ1-1
V: TRBV4-1
CDR3: CASSQDQGVGVHTEAFF

J: TRBJ2-5
V: TRBV27
CDR3: CASSLGGEIQETQYF

J: TRBJ2-2
V: TRBV6-5
CDR3: CASSFMSGELFF

J: TRBJ1-1
V: TRBV6-5
CDR3: CASSYRSSGVKTEAFF

J: TRBJ2-7
V: TRBV11-1
CDR3: CASSPHWTATASYEQYF

J: TRBJ2-5
V: TRBV29-1
CDR3: CSAQAGPTQETQYF

J: TRBJ2-7
V: TRBV7-9
CDR3: CASSQLGQGSSYEQYF

J: TRBJ1-1
V: TRBV28
CDR3: CASSSTIDREYLNTEAFF

J: TRBJ2-3
V: TRBV30
CDR3: CAWSVGAGEGTDTQYF

J: TRBJ1-2
V: TRBV21-1
CDR3: CASSNNLQEGWGYTF

J: TRBJ2-1
V: TRBV7-3
CDR3: CASSSSSGEQFF

J: TRBJ1-3
V: TRBV19
CDR3: CASKIPGGNTIYF

J: TRBJ2-1
V: TRBV5-8
CDR3: CASSFYASTYNEQFF

J: TRBJ2-1
V: TRBV6-1
CDR3: CASSAQDRAYNEQFF

J: TRBJ1-3
V: TRBV6-6
CDR3: CASSPTRGAGGNTIYF

J: TRBJ2-7
V: TRBV7-9
CDR3: CASSPRGNYEQYF

J: TRBJ2-2
V: TRBV2
CDR3: CASRNGNTGELFF

J: TRBJ2-5
V: TRBV4-1
CDR3: CASSQLNRGERETQYF

J: TRBJ1-5
V: TRBV15
CDR3: CATSRDRDRGLGSNQPQHF

J: TRBJ1-2
V: TRBV5-4
CDR3: CASRTAPDRNYGYTF

J: TRBJ2-5
V: TRBV18
CDR3: CASSPGNQGSTQYF

J: TRBJ1-2
V: TRBV2
CDR3: CASSEQTAYGYTF

J: TRBJ2-7
V: TRBV6-6
CDR3: CASSYEVGLGEQYF

J: TRBJ2-2
V: TRBV6-5
CDR3: CASSDTPNTGELFF

J: TRBJ2-7
V: TRBV7-9
CDR3: CASSLGTGKEQYF

J: TRBJ2-5
V: TRBV2
CDR3: CASSGGTGLGETQYF

J: TRBJ2-3
V: TRBV19
CDR3: CASSKQRGSPDTQYF

J: TRBJ2-3
V: TRBV7-2
CDR3: CASSYRGSTSDTQYF

J: TRBJ2-7
V: TRBV6-5
CDR3: CASSPGTGVRYEQYF

J: TRBJ1-5
V: TRBV7-9
CDR3: CASSLGTTGNQPQHF

J: TRBJ1-5
V: TRBV19
CDR3: CASRNDRIYSNQPQHF

J: TRBJ1-5
V: TRBV5-1
CDR3: CASSPGTGRVEPQHF

J: TRBJ2-1
V: TRBV27
CDR3: CASSLSTSGRGNEQFF